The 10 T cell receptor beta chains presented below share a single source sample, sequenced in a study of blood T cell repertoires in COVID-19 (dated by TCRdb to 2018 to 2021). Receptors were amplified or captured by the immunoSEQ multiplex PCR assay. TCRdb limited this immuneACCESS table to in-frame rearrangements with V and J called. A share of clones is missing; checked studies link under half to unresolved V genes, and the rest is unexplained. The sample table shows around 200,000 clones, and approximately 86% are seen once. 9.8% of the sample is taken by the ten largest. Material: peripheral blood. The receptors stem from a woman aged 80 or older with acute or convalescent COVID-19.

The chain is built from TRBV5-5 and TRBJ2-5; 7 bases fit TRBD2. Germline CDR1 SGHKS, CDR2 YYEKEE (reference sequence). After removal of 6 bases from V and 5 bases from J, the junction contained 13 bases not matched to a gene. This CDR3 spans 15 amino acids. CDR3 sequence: CASTTGGLRLETQYF. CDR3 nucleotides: TGTGCCAGCACCACGGGGGGACTTAGGCTGGAGACCCAGTACTTC.

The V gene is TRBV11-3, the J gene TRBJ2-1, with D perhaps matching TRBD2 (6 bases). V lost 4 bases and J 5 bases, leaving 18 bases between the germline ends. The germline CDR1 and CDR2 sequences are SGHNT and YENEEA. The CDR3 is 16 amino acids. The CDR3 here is CASSSNLAEVNNEQFF. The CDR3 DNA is TGTGCCAGCAGCTCTAACTTAGCGGAGGTTAACAATGAGCAGTTCTTC. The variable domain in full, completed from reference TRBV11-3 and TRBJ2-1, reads EAGVVQSPRYKIIEKKQPVAFWCNPISGHNTLYWYLQNLGQGPELLIRYENEEAVDDSQLPKDRFSAERLKGVDSTLKIQPAELGDSAVYLCASSSNLAEVNNEQFFGPGTRLTVL.

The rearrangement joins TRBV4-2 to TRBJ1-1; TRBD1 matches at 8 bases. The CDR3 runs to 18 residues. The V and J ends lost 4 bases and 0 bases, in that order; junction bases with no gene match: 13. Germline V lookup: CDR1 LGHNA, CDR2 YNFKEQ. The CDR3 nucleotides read TGTGCCAGCAGCCCCCCTCGACAGGGGTATCAAATGAACACTGAAGCTTTCTTT. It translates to CASSPPRQGYQMNTEAFF.

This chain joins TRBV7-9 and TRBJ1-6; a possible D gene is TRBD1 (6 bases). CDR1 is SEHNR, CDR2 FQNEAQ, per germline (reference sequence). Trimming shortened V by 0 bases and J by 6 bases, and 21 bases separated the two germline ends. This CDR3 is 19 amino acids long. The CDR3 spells CASSLAQGQGISSNSPLHF. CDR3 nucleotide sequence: TGTGCCAGCAGCTTAGCGCAGGGACAAGGCATCAGTAGTAATTCACCCCTCCACTTT.

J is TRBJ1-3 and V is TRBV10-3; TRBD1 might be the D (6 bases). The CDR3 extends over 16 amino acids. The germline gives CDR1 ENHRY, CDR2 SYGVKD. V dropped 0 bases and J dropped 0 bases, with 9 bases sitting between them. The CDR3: CAISESTGSSGNTIYF. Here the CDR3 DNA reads TGTGCCATCAGTGAGTCCACAGGGAGCTCTGGAAACACCATATATTTT.

The CDR3 region has the DNA TGTGCCACCTTAGACTCGCCGAACACCGGGGAGCTGTTTTTT. This encodes CATLDSPNTGELFF. This sequence joins TRBV10-3 and TRBJ2-2; D remains ambiguous. In germline, CDR1 is ENHRY, CDR2 SYGVKD. Trimming took off 10 bases at V and 0 bases at J, with 12 bases between the two ends. The CDR3 runs 14 residues.

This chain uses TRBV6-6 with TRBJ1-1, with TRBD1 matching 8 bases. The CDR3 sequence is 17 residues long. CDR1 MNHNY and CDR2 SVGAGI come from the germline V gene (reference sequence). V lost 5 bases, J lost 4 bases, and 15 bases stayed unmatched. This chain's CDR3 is CASSPSRTGLLITEAFF. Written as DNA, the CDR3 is TGTGCCAGCAGTCCCTCCCGGACAGGGCTATTAATCACTGAAGCTTTCTTT.

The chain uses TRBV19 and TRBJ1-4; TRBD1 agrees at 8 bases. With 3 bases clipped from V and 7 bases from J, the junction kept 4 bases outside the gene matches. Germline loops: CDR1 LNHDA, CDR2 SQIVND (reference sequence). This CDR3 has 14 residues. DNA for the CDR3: TGTGCCAGTAGTATGGGCAGGGGGCGTGAAAAACTGTTTTTT. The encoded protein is CASSMGRGREKLFF.

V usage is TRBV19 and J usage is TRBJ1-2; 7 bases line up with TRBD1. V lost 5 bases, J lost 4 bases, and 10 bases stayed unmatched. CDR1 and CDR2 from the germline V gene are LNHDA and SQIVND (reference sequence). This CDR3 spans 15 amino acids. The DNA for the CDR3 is TGTGCCAGTAGTGAACCTCGACAGGGAGCCTATGGCTACACCTTC. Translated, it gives CASSEPRQGAYGYTF.

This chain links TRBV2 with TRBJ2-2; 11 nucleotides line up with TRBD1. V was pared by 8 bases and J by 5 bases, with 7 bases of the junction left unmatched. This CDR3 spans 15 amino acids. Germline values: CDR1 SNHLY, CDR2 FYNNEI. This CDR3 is CASGGQGVRTGELFF. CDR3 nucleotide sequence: TGTGCCAGCGGGGGACAGGGGGTGAGGACCGGGGAGCTGTTTTTT.